The 4 T cell receptor beta chains presented below share a single source sample, sequenced in a study of identical twins. TCRdb ran MiXCR on the 5' RACE reads and lists one entry per CDR3 protein. Among 200,000 to 250,000 distinct CDR3 sequences listed, roughly 13% were seen once. The sequenced sample consisted of memory (CD45RO+) T cells sorted from blood. These receptors all stem from a woman aged 18-35 years in good health.

This clonotype came up a few times. CDR3 residues: CASSEWTDNEKLFF. The CDR3 region has the DNA TGTGCCAGCAGTGAATGGACAGATAATGAAAAACTGTTTTTT. This chain connects TRBV25-1 to TRBJ1-4; TRBD1 might be the D (6 bases). The germline V gene encodes CDR1 MGHDK and CDR2 SYGVNS. V was pared by 1 base and J by 4 bases, with 7 bases between. The CDR3 runs to 14 residues.

This chain joins TRBV6-2 or TRBV6-3 and TRBJ2-3, with D possibly being TRBD1 (5 bases). Trimming removed 7 bases from V and 1 base from J, with 15 bases in between. This CDR3 is 15 amino acids long. Germline CDR1 MNHEY, CDR2 SVGEGT. This chain's CDR3 is CASNPRGLGTDTQYF. CDR3 nucleotides: TGTGCCAGCAACCCAAGGGGTTTGGGCACAGATACGCAGTATTTT.

This clonotype was seen a handful of times. The chain links TRBV5-6 to TRBJ1-1, with 9 bases lining up with TRBD1. Germline V lookup: CDR1 SGHDT, CDR2 YYEEEE. V gave up 3 bases and J gave up 4 bases; unmatched junction bases: 10. This CDR3 spans 16 amino acids. The CDR3 loop is CASSSYRTGEPTEAFF. The DNA for the CDR3 is TGTGCCAGCAGCTCTTATAGGACAGGGGAACCCACTGAAGCTTTCTTT.

The chain employs TRBV12-3 or TRBV12-4 and TRBJ2-7, with D perhaps TRBD2 (5 bases). The CDR3 extends over 11 amino acids. V was clipped by 1 base and J by 10 bases, with 8 bases between them. The CDR3 here is CASSLGSGQYF. The DNA for the CDR3 is TGTGCCAGCAGTTTAGGGAGCGGACAGTACTTC.